One sample yielded the 5 T cell receptor beta chains listed below, sequenced in a study of T cell responses to AZD1222 COVID-19 vaccine. Sequenced by immunoSEQ multiplex PCR; TCRdb stores in-frame clones only, minus some. Counted here are around 190,000 clones, about 90% occurring once; the ten biggest clones make up more than 0.4%. Sequenced here: peripheral blood, sampled on day 0 of AZD1222 vaccination. All receptors derive from an adult in good health.

The CDR3 region is CASRPGSTPYGYTF. In DNA form, the CDR3 reads TGTGCCAGCAGGCCCGGGTCGACTCCCTATGGCTACACCTTC. The V and J genes are TRBV28 and TRBJ1-2; D unclear. V was shortened by 6 bases and J by 4 bases, with 15 bases between the two germline ends. The CDR3 covers 14 residues. CDR1 is MDHEN and CDR2 is SYDVKM in the germline V gene.

The chain combines TRBV29-1 with TRBJ2-1, with 7 bases lining up with TRBD2. This CDR3 is 13 amino acids long. CDR1 and CDR2 from the germline V gene are SQVTM and ANQGSEA. V lost 3 bases and J lost 3; bases outside the gene matches: 2. CDR3 nucleotide sequence: TGCAGCGTTGACAGGACTAGCTACAATGAGCAGTTCTTC. Amino acid sequence: CSVDRTSYNEQFF.

The rearrangement links TRBV10-3 to TRBJ1-1; possibly TRBD1 for D (5 bases). V lost 7 bases to trimming and J lost 0 bases, with 9 bases between them. CDR1 ENHRY and CDR2 SYGVKD come from the germline V gene. This CDR3 has 13 amino acids. The CDR3 nucleotides are TGTGCCATCACCGGGACGGTGAACACTGAAGCTTTCTTT. It is translated as CAITGTVNTEAFF.

The chain carries TRBV4-3 and TRBJ1-5; D unresolved. V was pared by 5 bases and J by 4 bases, with 12 bases between. Germline loops: CDR1 LGHNA, CDR2 YSLEER. The CDR3 consists of 14 residues. DNA of the CDR3: TGCGCCAGCAGCTCCCGACATCCTAATCAGCCCCAGCATTTT. It codes for CASSSRHPNQPQHF.

V and J are TRBV5-6 and TRBJ1-5; D unclear. The germline V gene has CDR1 SGHDT and CDR2 YYEEEE. V was pared by 4 bases and J by 5 bases, with 13 bases between. This CDR3 contains 14 residues. The CDR3, as DNA: TGTGCCAGCAGCACGCTCGGGATCCATCAGCCCCAGCATTTT. Amino acids: CASSTLGIHQPQHF.